A selection of T cell receptor beta chains follows, all from one sample in a study of cytomegalovirus exposure and HLA in healthy donors. Produced via immunoSEQ multiplex PCR; TCRdb's table is partial and in-frame only. The data contain some 150,000 clones, about four fifths of them singletons. What was sequenced was PBMCs. The source of these receptors is a man between 18 and 29 years old in good health and CMV-seronegative. Each CDR3 is given with its conserved first and last residue. The D gene is left open where the match is weak. Rows give clone size only sometimes, using once, few, many, or a class for an expanded clone.

CDR3 | DNA | J | V | size | D
CASSFIGWQANYGYTF | TGTGCCAGCAGTTTTATTGGCTGGCAGGCTAACTATGGCTACACCTTC | TRBJ1-2 | TRBV28 | . | .
CASSLQGLSGNTIYF | TGTGCCAGCAGCTTGCAGGGATTATCTGGAAACACCATATATTTT | TRBJ1-3 | TRBV5-4 | . | .
CASSSDSDGGTQYF | TGTGCCAGCAGCAGCGACAGTGACGGCGGGACCCAGTACTTC | TRBJ2-5 | TRBV5-4 | . | .
CASSGQGADEQFF | TGTGCCAGCAGTGGACAGGGGGCGGATGAGCAGTTCTTC | TRBJ2-1 | TRBV6-4 | . | TRBD1
CASRAGWDQPQHF | TGTGCCAGCAGGGCAGGGTGGGATCAGCCCCAGCATTTT | TRBJ1-5 | TRBV6-1 | . | .
CASSDFGSQPQHF | TGCGCCAGCAGCGATTTCGGGAGTCAGCCCCAGCATTTT | TRBJ1-5 | TRBV4-3 | . | .
CASRGAGGTGELFF | TGTGCCAGCAGGGGGGCAGGTGGCACCGGGGAGCTGTTTTTT | TRBJ2-2 | TRBV6-5 | few | .
CASSAQGAHEKLFF | TGCGCCAGCAGCGCACAGGGGGCTCATGAAAAACTGTTTTTT | TRBJ1-4 | TRBV5-1 | . | TRBD1
CAWSVLTGTSGYAF | TGTGCCTGGAGTGTATTGACAGGTACTTCTGGCTACGCCTTC | TRBJ1-2 | TRBV30 | . | .
CASSYAGGGSDTQYF | TGTGCCAGCAGTTACGCTGGCGGGGGGTCAGATACGCAGTATTTT | TRBJ2-3 | TRBV6-5 | . | TRBD2
CASSLVGGPRVQYF | TGTGCCAGCAGCTTGGTAGGGGGCCCAAGGGTGCAGTACTTC | TRBJ2-7 | TRBV5-8 | . | TRBD1
CASSLISLGKLFF | TGTGCCAGCAGCTTGATTTCCCTCGGAAAACTGTTTTTT | TRBJ1-4 | TRBV5-8 | . | .
CAWSQTGPPGEQYF | TGTGCCTGGAGTCAAACAGGGCCCCCTGGTGAGCAGTACTTC | TRBJ2-7 | TRBV30 | . | .
CASSFLSGGAGEQYF | TGTGCCAGCAGTTTCCTCAGCGGGGGGGCGGGCGAGCAGTACTTC | TRBJ2-7 | TRBV27 | . | TRBD2
CATSRDYSGGDGYTF | TGTGCCACCAGCAGAGACTATTCAGGGGGCGATGGCTACACCTTC | TRBJ1-2 | TRBV15 | . | TRBD1
CASSLGLAGGQSPYEQYF | TGCGCCAGCAGCTTGGGACTAGCGGGGGGGCAGTCCCCTTACGAGCAGTACTTC | TRBJ2-7 | TRBV5-1 | . | TRBD2
CASSLAGEGWHF | TGTGCCAGCAGCTTGGCCGGGGAGGGGTGGCATTTT | TRBJ1-5 | TRBV5-4 | . | .
CASSPTLGQGAADTQYF | TGTGCCAGCAGCCCTACTCTCGGACAGGGGGCCGCAGATACGCAGTATTTT | TRBJ2-3 | TRBV7-2 | . | TRBD1
CASSQDRGEVDTQYF | TGCGCCAGCAGCCAAGATCGGGGGGAGGTAGATACGCAGTATTTT | TRBJ2-3 | TRBV4-3 | once | TRBD2
CASSRETGSSNQPQHF | TGTGCCAGCAGCCGAGAGACAGGGAGCAGCAATCAGCCCCAGCATTTT | TRBJ1-5 | TRBV4-2 | . | TRBD1
CASRRGQSYAYEQYF | TGTGCCAGTAGGCGGGGCCAGTCCTATGCCTACGAGCAGTACTTC | TRBJ2-7 | TRBV19 | . | .
CASSVTGRPPLHF | TGTGCCAGCAGTGTGACAGGCCGTCCACCCCTCCACTTT | TRBJ1-6 | TRBV2 | . | .
CASSQDGGGAYNEQFF | TGCGCCAGCAGCCAAGATGGCGGGGGGGCTTACAATGAGCAGTTCTTC | TRBJ2-1 | TRBV4-1 | . | TRBD2
CASSESGNTEAFF | TGTGCCAGCAGTGAATCGGGGAACACTGAAGCTTTCTTT | TRBJ1-1 | TRBV2 | . | .
CSVDMTSGGPDTQYF | TGCAGCGTTGACATGACTAGCGGGGGGCCAGATACGCAGTATTTT | TRBJ2-3 | TRBV29-1 | . | TRBD2
CASSPTTSGDRGESGYTF | TGTGCCAGCTCGCCAACTACTTCCGGCGACAGGGGTGAATCTGGCTACACCTTC | TRBJ1-2 | TRBV18 | . | TRBD1
CASGLSAGTEAFF | TGTGCTAGTGGTTTGTCCGCAGGGACTGAAGCTTTCTTT | TRBJ1-1 | TRBV12-5 | . | .
CASSPSGGNLIEQFF | TGTGCCAGCAGCCCTAGCGGGGGGAATCTTATTGAGCAGTTCTTC | TRBJ2-1 | TRBV2 | few | TRBD2
CASSPWTGGSYEQYF | TGTGCCAGCAGTCCATGGACAGGGGGTTCCTACGAGCAGTACTTC | TRBJ2-7 | TRBV6-1 | once | TRBD1
CASSPSLGEAKNIQYF | TGTGCCAGCAGTCCTAGTCTAGGAGAAGCCAAAAACATTCAGTACTTC | TRBJ2-4 | TRBV27 | . | .
CASSLATGVTASPLHF | TGTGCCAGCAGCTTGGCGACAGGGGTGACGGCTTCACCCCTCCACTTT | TRBJ1-6 | TRBV5-4 | . | TRBD1
CASTEGGAYEQYF | TGTGCCAGCACCGAAGGGGGGGCCTACGAGCAGTACTTC | TRBJ2-7 | TRBV2 | . | .
CAILEEGASSYEQYF | TGTGCCATCTTGGAGGAGGGGGCCTCCTCCTACGAGCAGTACTTC | TRBJ2-7 | TRBV10-3 | . | .
CASSFRDRGTEAFF | TGTGCCAGCAGCTTCCGGGACAGGGGCACTGAAGCTTTCTTT | TRBJ1-1 | TRBV7-2 | . | TRBD1
CASSLGAGDEKLFF | TGTGCCAGCAGCTTAGGGGCAGGGGATGAAAAACTGTTTTTT | TRBJ1-4 | TRBV11-2 | . | .
CASSPRRDSIPSSTDTQYF | TGTGCCAGCAGCCCAAGGAGGGACAGCATCCCCTCTAGCACAGATACGCAGTATTTT | TRBJ2-3 | TRBV4-2 | few | .
CASSARSWARDLYSNQPQHF | TGTGCCAGCTCAGCCCGGAGTTGGGCGCGGGACCTTTATAGCAATCAGCCCCAGCATTTT | TRBJ1-5 | TRBV18 | few | .
CASRWGQGTGELFF | TGTGCCAGCCGTTGGGGGCAGGGAACCGGGGAGCTGTTTTTT | TRBJ2-2 | TRBV27 | . | .
CASSSGGPRQFF | TGTGCCAGCAGTTCAGGGGGCCCCCGGCAGTTCTTC | TRBJ2-1 | TRBV28 | once | TRBD1
CASSQGRTGTGRTGELFF | TGCGCCAGCAGCCAAGGAAGGACCGGGACAGGGCGCACCGGGGAGCTGTTTTTT | TRBJ2-2 | TRBV4-1 | . | TRBD1
CAWSPDRGDEQFF | TGTGCCTGGAGTCCTGACAGGGGAGATGAGCAGTTCTTC | TRBJ2-1 | TRBV30 | . | TRBD1
CASSLGVSGIYSNQPQHF | TGTGCCAGCAGCTTAGGAGTGTCGGGTATCTATAGCAATCAGCCCCAGCATTTT | TRBJ1-5 | TRBV7-9 | once | .
CASSPLPGGSGNQPQHF | TGTGCCAGCTCACCCCTTCCAGGGGGATCGGGCAATCAGCCCCAGCATTTT | TRBJ1-5 | TRBV18 | . | TRBD1
CASGAGLQETQYF | TGTGCTAGCGGAGCGGGGCTTCAAGAGACCCAGTACTTC | TRBJ2-5 | TRBV7-7 | . | TRBD2
CASRQSVSNQPQHF | TGTGCCAGCAGACAGTCCGTGAGCAATCAGCCCCAGCATTTT | TRBJ1-5 | TRBV6-6 | . | .
CASSPQTGRNQPQHF | TGCGCCAGCAGCCCCCAGACAGGGCGTAATCAGCCCCAGCATTTT | TRBJ1-5 | TRBV4-3 | . | TRBD1
CASSLRMNRGYEKLFF | TGTGCCAGCAGCTTGCGTATGAACAGGGGGTATGAAAAACTGTTTTTT | TRBJ1-4 | TRBV11-2 | few | TRBD1
CASSPLGAGGSNPYNEQFF | TGCGCCAGCAGCCCCCTCGGAGCGGGGGGGTCAAACCCCTACAATGAGCAGTTCTTC | TRBJ2-1 | TRBV4-1 | . | TRBD2
CASQLGRAGTQYF | TGTGCCAGCCAGCTCGGGAGGGCCGGTACGCAGTATTTT | TRBJ2-3 | TRBV27 | . | TRBD2
CASSLEQGASPLHF | TGCGCCAGCAGCTTGGAGCAGGGGGCGTCACCCCTCCACTTT | TRBJ1-6 | TRBV5-1 | . | TRBD1
CASRDSYNSPLHF | TGTGCCAGCAGAGACAGCTATAATTCACCCCTCCACTTT | TRBJ1-6 | TRBV6-1 | . | .
CASSQDLSGYEQYF | TGTGCCAGCAGCCAAGATCTTAGCGGCTACGAGCAGTACTTC | TRBJ2-7 | TRBV4-2 | . | .
CASSLKSGLTQYF | TGTGCCAGCAGCTTAAAATCTGGGCTCACGCAGTATTTT | TRBJ2-3 | TRBV7-3 | . | .
CASSEPWTGELETQYF | TGTGCCAGCAGTGAACCTTGGACAGGGGAATTGGAGACCCAGTACTTC | TRBJ2-5 | TRBV6-1 | . | TRBD1